This TCR beta chain derives from a study of CD8 T cells in Susac syndrome. Peripheral blood CD8+ and CD4+ T cells were profiled by TCR beta sequencing. TEMRA cells were FACS-enriched and CD8+ and CD4+ T cells negatively isolated. An amount of RNA that ranged from 0.5 to 1 ug was reverse transcribed with random hexamers. TCR beta CDR3 was amplified by immunoSEQ multiplex PCR. This amplification extended across 54 Vbeta and 13 Jbeta segments. TCRdb re-called the immunoSEQ multiplex PCR reads with MiXCR, one entry per CDR3 protein. The sample yields about 130,000 distinct CDR3 sequences, about 90% seen once. This sequence originates from a human donor with multiple sclerosis. Source material: CD8+ T cells from PBMCs.

CDR3 bases: TGTGCCACCAGCAGAGGGAGGGGACACAATCAGCCCCAGCATTTT. It specifies CATSRGRGHNQPQHF. This chain connects TRBV15 to TRBJ1-5, with TRBD1 as a possible D gene (6 bases). CDR3 length: 15 amino acids. Trimming removed 1 base from V and 3 bases from J, with 10 bases in between. Germline V lookup: CDR1 LNHNV, CDR2 YYDKDF (reference sequence).